This TCR beta chain was profiled in a study of CD8 T cells in Susac syndrome. Study findings and constraints: In its TCR sequencing and HLA analysis, the study acknowledged that the number of individuals was relatively small.

From blood CD8+ and CD4+ T cells, the TCR beta chain was sequenced. Germline CDR1 is MNHEY and CDR2 is SVGAGI. V shed 5 bases, J shed 0 bases, and the junction held 3 bases outside the gene matches. This CDR3 spans 14 amino acids. Reverse transcription used roughly 0.45 to 1 ug RNA and random hexamers. An immunoSEQ multiplex PCR generated amplified TCR beta CDR3 products spanning 54 Vbeta and 13 Jbeta. TCRdb re-analysed the immunoSEQ multiplex PCR reads in MiXCR, keeping a single row per CDR3 protein. The profile shows tens of thousands of distinct CDR3 sequences, roughly 95% of them singletons. With regard to this clonotype: Its antigen is still unknown.

The receptor's source is a human donor with multiple sclerosis. The rearrangement joins TRBV6-5 to TRBJ2-7; 8 bases are shared with TRBD2. Sequences were obtained from CD4+ T cells from PBMCs. The chain's CDR3 is CASSSGGSSYEQYF. DNA for the CDR3: TGTGCCAGCAGTAGCGGGGGCTCCTCCTACGAGCAGTACTTC.